Listed below are T cell receptor beta chains from one sample, sequenced in a study of T cell repertoires in cytomegalovirus infection. No cognate antigen is known for these TCRs. One entry per CDR3 protein results from TCRdb running MiXCR on the reads. The sample gives fewer than 350,000 distinct CDR3 sequences, about 27% of which show up once; about 20% is in the top ten. Specimen: cultured PBMCs, collected from culture after CMV antigen stimulation. The receptors derive from a human donor in good health (CMV status not recorded). Some clones in this sample may be carry-over from other donors' samples. Each CDR3 is given with its conserved first and last residue. Fields, in order: V gene, clone size, J gene, D gene, CDR3 protein, CDR3 DNA. The D gene is left open where the match is weak. For some rows the clone size is stated as once, few or many, or as a class when expanded; others skip it.

>TRBV7-9|-|TRBJ2-7|-
CASSLRVHEQYF
TGTGCCAGCAGCTTAAGGGTCCACGAGCAGTACTTC
>TRBV7-9|many|TRBJ2-1|-
CASSSIPNYNEQFF
TGTGCCAGCAGCTCGATCCCTAACTACAATGAGCAGTTCTTC
>TRBV6-6|few|TRBJ1-1|-
CASSYSNTEAFF
TGTGCCAGCAGTTACTCGAACACTGAAGCTTTCTTT
>TRBV18|many|TRBJ1-1|-
CASSPGGAGNTEAFF
TGTGCCAGCTCACCTGGGGGGGCAGGGAACACTGAAGCTTTCTTT
>TRBV7-2|once|TRBJ1-5|-
CASSRSSSQPQHF
TGTGCCAGCAGCCGGAGTAGCAGTCAGCCCCAGCATTTT
>TRBV7-3|few|TRBJ1-6|-
CASSLISSPLHF
TGTGCCAGCAGCTTAATTTCTTCACCCCTCCACTTT
>TRBV7-9|few|TRBJ2-1|TRBD2
CASSPSGTYNNEQFF
TGTGCCAGCAGTCCTAGCGGAACGTATAACAATGAGCAGTTCTTC
>TRBV4-2|few|TRBJ2-7|-
CASSQEWLFSYEQYF
TGTGCCAGCAGCCAAGAGTGGCTGTTCTCCTACGAGCAGTACTTC
>TRBV18|-|TRBJ2-5|-
CASSQGGIQETQYF
TGTGCCAGCTCCCAGGGTGGAATCCAAGAGACCCAGTACTTC
>TRBV10-2|-|TRBJ1-4|TRBD1
CASRDRGGSNEKLFF
TGCGCCAGCAGGGACAGGGGTGGATCTAATGAAAAACTGTTTTTT
>TRBV12-3/TRBV12-4|-|TRBJ1-5|-
CASRLRGYSNQPQHF
TGTGCCAGCAGACTGAGAGGATATAGCAATCAGCCCCAGCATTTT
>TRBV7-2|many|TRBJ2-1|-
CASSRNRAKAGNEQFF
TGTGCCAGCAGCCGAAACCGGGCCAAGGCGGGCAATGAGCAGTTCTTC
>TRBV10-3|-|TRBJ1-6|-
CAISGSPMDSPLHF
TGTGCCATCAGTGGGTCTCCTATGGATTCACCCCTCCACTTT
>TRBV7-9|-|TRBJ1-5|-
CASSFWAGDSNQPQHF
TGTGCCAGCAGCTTTTGGGCAGGAGATAGCAATCAGCCCCAGCATTTT
>TRBV28|-|TRBJ1-2|-
CASSLEGSGTFYGYTF
TGTGCCAGCAGCCTAGAAGGATCCGGGACCTTCTATGGCTACACCTTC
>TRBV20-1|-|TRBJ1-1|TRBD1
CSARDQPGQGRNTEAFF
TGCAGTGCTAGAGATCAGCCGGGACAGGGCAGGAACACTGAAGCTTTCTTT
>TRBV7-8|-|TRBJ2-1|TRBD2
CASSFSAAAGEWNEQFF
TGTGCCAGCAGCTTCTCCGCGGCCGCGGGAGAGTGGAATGAGCAGTTCTTC
>TRBV7-2|many|TRBJ1-3|-
CASSPRTSYLSGNTIYF
TGTGCCAGCAGCCCCAGGACCTCCTATCTCTCTGGAAACACCATATATTTT
>TRBV7-9|-|TRBJ1-1|-
CASSVHGALSAEAFF
TGTGCCAGCAGCGTCCACGGGGCCCTCTCTGCTGAAGCTTTCTTT
>TRBV27|once|TRBJ2-7|-
CASSWTSGTYYEQYF
TGTGCCAGCAGTTGGACCTCCGGGACATACTACGAGCAGTACTTC
>TRBV7-2|many|TRBJ2-1|-
CASSSQSYNEQFF
TGTGCCAGCAGCTCCCAGTCCTACAATGAGCAGTTCTTC
>TRBV7-9|-|TRBJ1-2|-
CASSSPGRTDNYGYTF
TGTGCCAGCAGCTCCCCCGGCCGGACAGACAACTATGGCTACACCTTC
>TRBV27|-|TRBJ1-5|TRBD1
CASSKTGGPYFNQPQHF
TGTGCCAGCAGTAAGACAGGGGGGCCTTACTTCAATCAGCCCCAGCATTTT
>TRBV12-3/TRBV12-4|few|TRBJ2-5|-
CASSFGAGGETQYF
TGTGCCAGCAGTTTTGGAGCAGGGGGGGAGACCCAGTACTTC
>TRBV19|few|TRBJ1-1|TRBD1
CASSITTGSFRTEAFF
TGTGCCAGTAGTATAACGACAGGGTCGTTTCGCACTGAAGCTTTCTTT
>TRBV28|-|TRBJ1-5|-
CASSLVAGSRPQHF
TGTGCCAGCAGTTTAGTCGCAGGCTCAAGGCCCCAGCATTTT
>TRBV28|-|TRBJ2-3|TRBD2
CASSGAGAVTDTQYF
TGTGCCAGCAGTGGAGCGGGAGCGGTCACAGATACGCAGTATTTT
>TRBV28|-|TRBJ2-3|-
CASSFLGLEGPSTDTQYF
TGTGCCAGCAGTTTTTTGGGGTTGGAGGGACCCTCCACAGATACGCAGTATTTT
>TRBV5-4|-|TRBJ2-1|TRBD2
CASSWGTSGVEQFF
TGTGCCAGCAGCTGGGGGACTAGCGGGGTGGAGCAGTTCTTC
>TRBV5-1|-|TRBJ1-5|-
CASSPDGGAGPQHF
TGCGCCAGCAGCCCTGACGGAGGGGCTGGGCCCCAGCATTTT
>TRBV30|-|TRBJ1-1|-
CAYLTPMNTEAFF
TGTGCATACCTTACACCCATGAACACTGAAGCTTTCTTT
>TRBV15|-|TRBJ1-2|-
CATSRGGTEGYGYTF
TGTGCCACCAGCAGAGGAGGGACGGAAGGCTATGGCTACACCTTC
>TRBV4-2|few|TRBJ2-5|-
CASSQGEGFAGGQETQYF
TGTGCCAGCAGCCAGGGCGAGGGGTTCGCCGGGGGTCAAGAGACCCAGTACTTC
>TRBV3-1|-|TRBJ1-3|-
CASSPQPGAGNTIYF
TGTGCCAGCAGCCCCCAACCGGGGGCAGGAAACACCATATATTTT
>TRBV24-1|few|TRBJ1-6|-
CATSAGSDSPLHF
TGTGCCACCAGTGCCGGGTCGGATTCACCCCTCCACTTT
>TRBV3-1|-|TRBJ2-7|-
CASSQVAGREQYF
TGTGCCAGCAGCCAAGTGGCAGGGCGCGAGCAGTACTTC
>TRBV20-1|-|TRBJ2-7|TRBD1
CSAGQALYEQYF
TGCAGTGCCGGACAGGCCCTCTACGAGCAGTACTTC
>TRBV6-1|many|TRBJ2-1|-
CASSPYTRGSFNEQFF
TGTGCCAGCAGTCCTTACACCCGGGGCTCTTTCAATGAGCAGTTCTTC
>TRBV6-1|many|TRBJ2-1|TRBD2
CASSAGLAGRDEQFF
TGTGCCAGCAGCGCCGGACTAGCGGGAAGAGATGAGCAGTTCTTC
>TRBV4-1|few|TRBJ2-7|-
CASSQDSRVGEQYF
TGCGCCAGCAGCCAAGATTCCAGGGTTGGGGAGCAGTACTTC
>TRBV7-2|many|TRBJ2-7|-
CASSPAAWGYYEQYF
TGTGCCAGCAGCCCCGCGGCGTGGGGCTACTACGAGCAGTACTTC
>TRBV12-3/TRBV12-4|-|TRBJ1-2|-
CASTDPGRNYGYTF
TGTGCCAGCACCGATCCAGGCCGAAACTATGGCTACACCTTC
>TRBV4-1|few|TRBJ1-5|TRBD1
CASSQGLRQGGQPQHF
TGCGCCAGCAGCCAAGGTCTGAGACAGGGAGGTCAGCCCCAGCATTTT
>TRBV27|many|TRBJ2-1|-
CASSSRLYDKYNEQFF
TGTGCCAGCAGTTCTCGACTATACGACAAGTACAATGAGCAGTTCTTC
>TRBV2|-|TRBJ2-7|TRBD1
CASSRDRVNEQYF
TGTGCCAGCAGTCGGGACAGGGTCAACGAGCAGTACTTC
>TRBV20-1|few|TRBJ1-1|-
CSARAGRTEAFF
TGCAGTGCTAGGGCAGGGAGGACTGAAGCTTTCTTT
>TRBV6-1|-|TRBJ2-7|-
CASTSGGTGGYEQYF
TGTGCCAGCACCTCGGGGGGTACAGGGGGCTACGAGCAGTACTTC
>TRBV7-8|many|TRBJ1-2|TRBD1
CASSIQGAGYYGYTF
TGTGCCAGCAGCATTCAGGGGGCGGGGTACTATGGCTACACCTTC
>TRBV4-2|-|TRBJ2-5|TRBD2
CASSQGGASGSAIETQYF
TGTGCCAGCAGCCAAGGAGGGGCTAGCGGGAGTGCGATTGAGACCCAGTACTTC
>TRBV19|-|TRBJ2-1|-
CASSKLSYNEQFF
TGTGCCAGTAGTAAGCTATCTTACAATGAGCAGTTCTTC
>TRBV10-2|-|TRBJ1-5|-
CASSVGHLNQPQHF
TGCGCCAGCAGTGTGGGACATCTCAATCAGCCCCAGCATTTT
>TRBV27|few|TRBJ2-5|TRBD2
CASSFVSGGLQETQYF
TGTGCCAGCAGTTTTGTTAGCGGGGGGCTCCAAGAGACCCAGTACTTC
>TRBV28|few|TRBJ2-5|-
CASSFSEETQYF
TGTGCCAGCAGTTTTTCAGAAGAGACCCAGTACTTC
>TRBV27|few|TRBJ2-7|-
CASSLYSGAYEQYF
TGTGCCAGCAGTTTATATTCGGGGGCCTACGAGCAGTACTTC
>TRBV28|-|TRBJ2-7|TRBD2
CASSTGLAGGPSEQYF
TGTGCCAGCAGCACCGGACTAGCGGGAGGGCCGAGTGAGCAGTACTTC
>TRBV7-9|many|TRBJ1-4|TRBD1
CASSTGTVATNEKLFF
TGTGCCAGCAGTACCGGGACAGTGGCAACTAATGAAAAACTGTTTTTT
>TRBV6-6|-|TRBJ1-2|TRBD1
CASRYRGDGYTF
TGTGCCAGCAGGTACAGGGGGGATGGCTACACCTTC
>TRBV7-6|-|TRBJ1-5|TRBD1
CASSLRQGGNQPQHF
TGTGCCAGCAGCTTAAGACAGGGGGGCAATCAGCCCCAGCATTTT
>TRBV7-6|-|TRBJ2-5|-
CASSSVVRETQYF
TGTGCCAGCAGCTCAGTCGTCCGAGAGACCCAGTACTTC